Listed here are 5 T cell receptor beta chains from one sample, sequenced in a study of T cell responses to AZD1222 COVID-19 vaccine. Produced via immunoSEQ multiplex PCR; TCRdb's table is partial and in-frame only. Among about 110,000 clones listed, 85% to 95% were seen once. The sample here was peripheral blood, taken on day 0 of AZD1222 vaccination. Receptors originate from an adult in good health.

The rearrangement links TRBV10-3 to TRBJ1-1; TRBD1 aligns across 7 bases. The CDR3 consists of 16 residues. Trimming cost V 6 bases and J 1 base; bases outside gene matches: 11. Germline CDR1 reads ENHRY; CDR2 reads SYGVKD. CDR3 nucleotides: TGTGCCATCAGGGAGACAGGGCGCGAAAGGAACACTGAAGCTTTCTTT. Its translation is CAIRETGRERNTEAFF.

The gene calls are TRBV3-1 (or the pseudogene TRBV3-2) and TRBJ1-1, with D possibly being TRBD1 (6 bases). V was pared by 2 bases and J by 1 base, with 11 bases between. The CDR3 contains 15 residues. Germline V lookup: CDR1 LGHDT, CDR2 YNNKEL (reference sequence). DNA of the CDR3: TGTGCCAGCAGCCAATCCCGGACAGCGAACACTGAAGCTTTCTTT. This encodes CASSQSRTANTEAFF.

The V call is TRBV9, the J call TRBJ1-2; tentative D call: TRBD1 (5 bases). The CDR3 runs to 14 residues. Trimming took 3 bases from V and 3 from J, leaving 12 bases between them. The germline V gene has CDR1 SGDLS and CDR2 YYNGEE. The CDR3 protein is CASSDGTDDYGYTF. CDR3 bases: TGTGCCAGCAGCGATGGGACCGATGACTATGGCTACACCTTC.

The J gene is TRBJ1-5, the V gene TRBV28; no firm D call. CDR3 length equals 15 residues. CDR1 is MDHEN and CDR2 is SYDVKM in the germline V gene. V shed 5 bases and J shed 1 base, with 12 bases lying between them. The CDR3 protein is CASSLLGRSNQPQHF. The CDR3 DNA reads as TGTGCCAGCAGTCTCTTAGGACGGAGCAATCAGCCCCAGCATTTT.

This chain uses TRBV11-3 with TRBJ2-3, with TRBD2 matching over 13 bases. Unmatched junction bases numbered 9, after V lost 5 bases and J lost 7 bases. The CDR3 covers 16 residues. Germline CDR1 SGHNT, CDR2 YENEEA. The CDR3 DNA sequence: TGTGCCAGCAGCACCGGACTAGCGGGGGACGGCAATACGCAGTATTTT. Protein product: CASSTGLAGDGNTQYF. Full variable domain (missing parts from reference TRBV11-3 and TRBJ2-3): EAGVVQSPRYKIIEKKQPVAFWCNPISGHNTLYWYLQNLGQGPELLIRYENEEAVDDSQLPKDRFSAERLKGVDSTLKIQPAELGDSAVYLCASSTGLAGDGNTQYFGPGTRLTVL.